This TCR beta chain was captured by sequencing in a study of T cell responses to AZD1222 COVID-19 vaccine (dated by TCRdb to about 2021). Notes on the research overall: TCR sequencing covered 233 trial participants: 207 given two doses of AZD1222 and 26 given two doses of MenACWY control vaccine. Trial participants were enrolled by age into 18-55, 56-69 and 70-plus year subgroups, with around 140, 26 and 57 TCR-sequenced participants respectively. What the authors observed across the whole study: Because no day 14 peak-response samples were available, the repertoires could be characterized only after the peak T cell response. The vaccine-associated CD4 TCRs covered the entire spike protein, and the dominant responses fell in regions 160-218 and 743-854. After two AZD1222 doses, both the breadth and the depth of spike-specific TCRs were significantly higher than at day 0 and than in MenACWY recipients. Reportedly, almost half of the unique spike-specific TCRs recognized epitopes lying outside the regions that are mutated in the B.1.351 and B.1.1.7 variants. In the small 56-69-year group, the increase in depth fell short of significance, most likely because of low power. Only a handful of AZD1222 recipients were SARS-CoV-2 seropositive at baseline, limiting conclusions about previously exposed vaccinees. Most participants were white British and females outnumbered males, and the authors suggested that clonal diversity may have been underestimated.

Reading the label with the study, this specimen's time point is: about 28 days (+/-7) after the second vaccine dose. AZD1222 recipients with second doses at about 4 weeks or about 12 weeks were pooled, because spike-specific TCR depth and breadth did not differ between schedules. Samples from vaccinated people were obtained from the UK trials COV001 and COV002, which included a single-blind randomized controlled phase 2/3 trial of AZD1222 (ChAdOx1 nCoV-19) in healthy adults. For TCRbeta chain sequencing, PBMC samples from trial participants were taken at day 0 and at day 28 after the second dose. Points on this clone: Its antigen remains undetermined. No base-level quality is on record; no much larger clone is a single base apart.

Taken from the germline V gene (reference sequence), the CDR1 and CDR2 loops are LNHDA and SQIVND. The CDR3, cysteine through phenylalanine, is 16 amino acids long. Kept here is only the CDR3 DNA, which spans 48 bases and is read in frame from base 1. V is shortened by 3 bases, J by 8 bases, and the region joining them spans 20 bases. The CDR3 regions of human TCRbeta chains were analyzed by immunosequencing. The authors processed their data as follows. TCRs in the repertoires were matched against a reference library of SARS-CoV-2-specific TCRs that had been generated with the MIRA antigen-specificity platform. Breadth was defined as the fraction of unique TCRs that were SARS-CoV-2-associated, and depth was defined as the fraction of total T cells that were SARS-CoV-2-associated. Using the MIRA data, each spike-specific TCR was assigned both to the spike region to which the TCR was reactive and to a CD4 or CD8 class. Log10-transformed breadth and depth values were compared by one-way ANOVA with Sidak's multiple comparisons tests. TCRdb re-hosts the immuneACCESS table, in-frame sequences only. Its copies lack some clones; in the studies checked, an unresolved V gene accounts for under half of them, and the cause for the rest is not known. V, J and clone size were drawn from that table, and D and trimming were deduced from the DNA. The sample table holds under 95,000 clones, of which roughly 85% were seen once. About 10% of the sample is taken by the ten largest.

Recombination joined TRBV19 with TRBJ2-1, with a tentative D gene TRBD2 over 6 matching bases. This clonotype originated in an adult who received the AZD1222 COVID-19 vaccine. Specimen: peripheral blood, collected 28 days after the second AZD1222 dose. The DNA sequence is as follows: TGTGCCAGTAGTATTTATCGGGGGTCGGTAATGGATGAGCAGTTCTTC. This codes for CASSIYRGSVMDEQFF.